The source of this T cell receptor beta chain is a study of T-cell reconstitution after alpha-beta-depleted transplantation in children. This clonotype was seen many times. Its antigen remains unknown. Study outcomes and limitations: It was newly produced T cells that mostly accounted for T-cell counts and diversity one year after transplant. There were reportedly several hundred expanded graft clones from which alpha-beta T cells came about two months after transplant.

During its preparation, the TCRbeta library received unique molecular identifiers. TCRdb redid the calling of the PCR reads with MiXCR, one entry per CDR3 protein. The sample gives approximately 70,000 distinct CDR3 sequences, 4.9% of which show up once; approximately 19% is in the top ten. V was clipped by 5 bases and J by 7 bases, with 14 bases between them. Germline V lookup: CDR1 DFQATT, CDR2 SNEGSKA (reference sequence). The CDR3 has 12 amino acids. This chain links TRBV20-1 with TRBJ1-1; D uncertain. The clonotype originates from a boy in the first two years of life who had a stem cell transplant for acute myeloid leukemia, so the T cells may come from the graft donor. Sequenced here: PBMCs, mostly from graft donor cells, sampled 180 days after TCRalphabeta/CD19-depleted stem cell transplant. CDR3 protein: CSARTRRVEAFF. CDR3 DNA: TGCAGTGCTCGAACCCGAAGGGTTGAAGCTTTCTTT.